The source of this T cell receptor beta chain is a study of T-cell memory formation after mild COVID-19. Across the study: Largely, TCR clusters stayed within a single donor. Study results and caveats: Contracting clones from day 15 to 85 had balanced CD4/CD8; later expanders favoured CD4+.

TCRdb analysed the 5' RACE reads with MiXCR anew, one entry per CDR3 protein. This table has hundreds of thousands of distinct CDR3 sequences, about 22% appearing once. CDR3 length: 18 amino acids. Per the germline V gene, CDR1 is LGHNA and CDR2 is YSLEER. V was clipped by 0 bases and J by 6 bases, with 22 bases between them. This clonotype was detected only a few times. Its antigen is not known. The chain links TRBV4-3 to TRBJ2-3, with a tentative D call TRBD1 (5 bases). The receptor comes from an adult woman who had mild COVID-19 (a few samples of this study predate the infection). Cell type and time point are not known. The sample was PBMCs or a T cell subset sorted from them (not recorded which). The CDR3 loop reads CASSQDLRQGRRWDTQYF. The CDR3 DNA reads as TGCGCCAGCAGCCAAGATCTAAGGCAGGGCCGGAGATGGGATACGCAGTATTTT.